The rows below give T cell receptor beta chains drawn from one sample of a study of OX40 agonist ivuxolimab in advanced cancers. TCRdb's table, derived via immunoSEQ multiplex PCR, lists solely in-frame clones and lacks some. The data show over 75,000 clones, with around 90% seen just once and 0.43% held by the top ten. The specimen was CD4+ or CD8+ T cells sorted from blood, collected in a trial of the OX40 agonist ivuxolimab. The receptors originated from an adult with an advanced solid tumor such as melanoma, head and neck, liver or kidney cancer. The conserved cysteine and the conserved F or W are not part of the CDR3 here. The order of the fields is J gene, V gene, D gene, CDR3 length, CDR3 protein. A D gene is named only where the DNA matches it firmly.

j_gene: TRBJ2-1; v_gene: TRBV6-1; d_gene: TRBD2; len: 14; CDR3aa: ASSGLAGPRYNEQF
j_gene: TRBJ1-1; v_gene: TRBV6-5; d_gene: .; len: 12; CDR3aa: ASSSRVGNTEAF
j_gene: TRBJ1-2; v_gene: TRBV19; d_gene: .; len: 11; CDR3aa: ASSPGAGDGYT
j_gene: TRBJ2-3; v_gene: TRBV11-3; d_gene: .; len: 14; CDR3aa: ASSLSKVGLKDTQY
j_gene: TRBJ1-5; v_gene: TRBV4-1; d_gene: .; len: 13; CDR3aa: ASSQEGTRNQPQH
j_gene: TRBJ2-3; v_gene: TRBV10-3; d_gene: TRBD2; len: 13; CDR3aa: AISAYAGGLDTQY
j_gene: TRBJ2-3; v_gene: TRBV5-1; d_gene: TRBD2; len: 17; CDR3aa: ASSFGTSGGEYSTDTQY
j_gene: TRBJ1-1; v_gene: TRBV5-4; d_gene: .; len: 14; CDR3aa: ASSRHTGTSNTEAF
j_gene: TRBJ2-5; v_gene: TRBV6-5; d_gene: .; len: 11; CDR3aa: ASSLGQQETQY
j_gene: TRBJ2-1; v_gene: TRBV25-1; d_gene: .; len: 14; CDR3aa: ASSERASSSYNEQF
j_gene: TRBJ1-5; v_gene: TRBV7-9; d_gene: .; len: 14; CDR3aa: ASSLGGGESNQPQH
j_gene: TRBJ2-7; v_gene: TRBV6-5; d_gene: .; len: 12; CDR3aa: ASSYSRGSYEQY
j_gene: TRBJ1-1; v_gene: TRBV11-3; d_gene: TRBD1; len: 12; CDR3aa: ASSVLQGASEAF
j_gene: TRBJ2-2; v_gene: TRBV11-3; d_gene: .; len: 11; CDR3aa: ASSFKNTGELF
j_gene: TRBJ1-4; v_gene: TRBV21-1; d_gene: .; len: 13; CDR3aa: ASSKGQGVNEKLF
j_gene: TRBJ1-1; v_gene: TRBV18; d_gene: .; len: 13; CDR3aa: ASSPGSGGDTEAF
j_gene: TRBJ2-7; v_gene: TRBV10-1; d_gene: TRBD2; len: 12; CDR3aa: ASSVSGSRYEQY